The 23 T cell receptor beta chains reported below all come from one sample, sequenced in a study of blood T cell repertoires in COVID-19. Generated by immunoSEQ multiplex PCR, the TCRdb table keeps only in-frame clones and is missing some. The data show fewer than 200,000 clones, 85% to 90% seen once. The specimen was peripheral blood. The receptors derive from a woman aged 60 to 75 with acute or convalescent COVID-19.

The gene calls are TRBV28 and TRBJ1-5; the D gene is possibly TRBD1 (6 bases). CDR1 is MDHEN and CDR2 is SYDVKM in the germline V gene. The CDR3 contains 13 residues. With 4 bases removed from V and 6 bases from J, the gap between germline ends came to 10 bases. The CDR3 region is CASSWGGGQPQHF. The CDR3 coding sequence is TGTGCCAGCAGTTGGGGGGGCGGTCAGCCCCAGCATTTT.

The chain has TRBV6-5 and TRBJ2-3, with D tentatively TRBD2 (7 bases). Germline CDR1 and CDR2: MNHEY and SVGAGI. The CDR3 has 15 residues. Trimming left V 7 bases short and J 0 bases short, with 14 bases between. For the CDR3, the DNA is TGTGCCAGCACCGAGGGGGGGCGGAGCACAGATACGCAGTATTTT. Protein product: CASTEGGRSTDTQYF.

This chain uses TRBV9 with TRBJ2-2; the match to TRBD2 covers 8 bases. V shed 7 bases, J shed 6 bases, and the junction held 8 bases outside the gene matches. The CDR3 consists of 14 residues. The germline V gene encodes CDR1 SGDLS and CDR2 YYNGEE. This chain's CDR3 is CASSDSGTPGELFF. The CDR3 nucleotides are TGTGCCAGCTCTGATAGCGGGACTCCCGGGGAGCTGTTTTTT. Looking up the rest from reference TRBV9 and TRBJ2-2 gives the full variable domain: DSGVTQTPKHLITATGQRVTLRCSPRSGDLSVYWYQQSLDQGLQFLIQYYNGEERAKGNILERFSAQQFPDLHSELNLSSLELGDSALYFCASSDSGTPGELFFGEGSRLTVL.

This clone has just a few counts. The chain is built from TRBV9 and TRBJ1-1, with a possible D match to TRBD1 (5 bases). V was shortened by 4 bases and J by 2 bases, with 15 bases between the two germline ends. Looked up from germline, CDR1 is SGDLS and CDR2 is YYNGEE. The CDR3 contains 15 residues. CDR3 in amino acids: CASSLNGGVNTEAFF. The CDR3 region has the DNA TGTGCCAGCAGCCTCAACGGAGGGGTTAACACTGAAGCTTTCTTT.

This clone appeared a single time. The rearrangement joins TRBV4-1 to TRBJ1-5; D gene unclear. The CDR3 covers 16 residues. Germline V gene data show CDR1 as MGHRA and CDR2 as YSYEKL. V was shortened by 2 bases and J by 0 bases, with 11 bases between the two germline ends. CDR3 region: CASSQKSGYSNQPQHF. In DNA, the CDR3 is TGCGCCAGCAGCCAAAAATCGGGTTATAGCAATCAGCCCCAGCATTTT.

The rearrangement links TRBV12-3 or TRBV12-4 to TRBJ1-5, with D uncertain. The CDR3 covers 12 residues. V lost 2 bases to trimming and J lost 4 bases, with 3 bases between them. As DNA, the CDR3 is TGTGCCAGCAGTTTATTAAATCAGCCCCAGCATTTT. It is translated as CASSLLNQPQHF.

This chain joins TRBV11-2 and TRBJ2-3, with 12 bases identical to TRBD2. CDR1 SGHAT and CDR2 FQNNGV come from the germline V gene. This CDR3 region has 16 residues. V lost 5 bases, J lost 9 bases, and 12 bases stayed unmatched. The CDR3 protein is CASSPGASGRADTQYF. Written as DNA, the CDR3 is TGTGCCAGCAGCCCCGGAGCTAGCGGGAGGGCCGACACGCAGTATTTT. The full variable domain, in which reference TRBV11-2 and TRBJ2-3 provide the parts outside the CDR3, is EAGVAQSPRYKIIEKRQSVAFWCNPISGHATLYWYQQILGQGPKLLIQFQNNGVVDDSQLPKDRFSAERLKGVDSTLKIQPAKLEDSAVYLCASSPGASGRADTQYFGPGTRLTVL.

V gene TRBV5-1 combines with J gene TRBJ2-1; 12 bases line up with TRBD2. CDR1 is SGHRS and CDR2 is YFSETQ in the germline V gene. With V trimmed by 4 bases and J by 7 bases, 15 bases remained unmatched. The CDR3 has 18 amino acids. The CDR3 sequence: CASSNGGALAGGANEQFF. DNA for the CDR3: TGCGCCAGCAGCAACGGAGGGGCCCTAGCGGGAGGGGCGAATGAGCAGTTCTTC.

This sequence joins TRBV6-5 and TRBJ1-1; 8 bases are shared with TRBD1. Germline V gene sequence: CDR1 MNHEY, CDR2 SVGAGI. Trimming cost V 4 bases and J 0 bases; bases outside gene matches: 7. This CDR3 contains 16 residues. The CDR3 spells CASSFHRGRMNTEAFF. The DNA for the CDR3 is TGTGCCAGCAGTTTCCACAGGGGGAGGATGAACACTGAAGCTTTCTTT.

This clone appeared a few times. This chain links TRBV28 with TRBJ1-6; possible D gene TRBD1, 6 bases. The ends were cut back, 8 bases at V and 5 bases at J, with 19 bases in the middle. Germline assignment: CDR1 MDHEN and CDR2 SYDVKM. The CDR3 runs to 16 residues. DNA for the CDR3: TGTGCCAGCGCTCCCTCTGGGGGCAGAAATAATTCACCCCTCCACTTT. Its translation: CASAPSGGRNNSPLHF.

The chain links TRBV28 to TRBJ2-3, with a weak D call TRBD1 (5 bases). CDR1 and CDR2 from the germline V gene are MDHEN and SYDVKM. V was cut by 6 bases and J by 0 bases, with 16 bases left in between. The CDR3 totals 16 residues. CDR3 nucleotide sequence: TGTGCCAGCAGGCCACAGGCGACACTCAGCACAGATACGCAGTATTTT. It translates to CASRPQATLSTDTQYF.

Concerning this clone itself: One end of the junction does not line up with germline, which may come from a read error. The CDR3 DNA reads as TGTGCTAGCAGCCCCGGGACAGGGTCCCAAGAGACCCAGTACTTC. Translating gives CASSPGTGSQETQYF. V is TRBV7-7 and J is TRBJ2-5; 9 nucleotides agree with TRBD1. The germline CDR1 and CDR2 sequences are SSHAT and FNYEAQ (reference sequence). This CDR3 is built from 15 residues.

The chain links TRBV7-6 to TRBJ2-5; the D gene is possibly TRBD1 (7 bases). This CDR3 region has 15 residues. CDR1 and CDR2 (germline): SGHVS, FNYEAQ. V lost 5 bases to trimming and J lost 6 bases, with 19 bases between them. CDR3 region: CASSLVGGGGQTQYF. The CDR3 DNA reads TGTGCCAGCAGCCTCGTGGGAGGAGGGGGCCAGACCCAGTACTTC.

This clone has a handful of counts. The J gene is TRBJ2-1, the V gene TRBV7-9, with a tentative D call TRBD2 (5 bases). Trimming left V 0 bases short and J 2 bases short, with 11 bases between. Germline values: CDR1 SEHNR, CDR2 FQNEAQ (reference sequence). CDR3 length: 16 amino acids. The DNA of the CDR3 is TGTGCCAGCAGCTTAGCGCTCGGGGTCACCTACAATGAGCAGTTCTTC. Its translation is CASSLALGVTYNEQFF. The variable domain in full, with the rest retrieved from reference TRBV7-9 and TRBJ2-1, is DTGVSQNPRHKITKRGQNVTFRCDPISEHNRLYWYRQTLGQGPEFLTYFQNEAQLEKSRLLSDRFSAERPKGSFSTLEIQRTEQGDSAMYLCASSLALGVTYNEQFFGPGTRLTVL.

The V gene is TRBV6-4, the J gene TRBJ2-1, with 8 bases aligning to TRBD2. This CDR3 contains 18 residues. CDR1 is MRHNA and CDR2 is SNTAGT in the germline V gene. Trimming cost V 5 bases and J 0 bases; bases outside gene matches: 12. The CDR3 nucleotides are TGTGCCAGCAGTCCCTGCACCCCAAGCGGGAGCTCCTACAATGAGCAGTTCTTC. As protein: CASSPCTPSGSSYNEQFF.

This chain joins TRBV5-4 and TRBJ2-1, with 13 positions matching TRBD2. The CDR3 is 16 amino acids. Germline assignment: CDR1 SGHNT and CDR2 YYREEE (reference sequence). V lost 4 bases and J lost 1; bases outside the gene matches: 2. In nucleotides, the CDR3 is TGTGCCAGCAGCACGGGACTAGCGGGATCCTACAATGAGCAGTTCTTC. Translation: CASSTGLAGSYNEQFF.

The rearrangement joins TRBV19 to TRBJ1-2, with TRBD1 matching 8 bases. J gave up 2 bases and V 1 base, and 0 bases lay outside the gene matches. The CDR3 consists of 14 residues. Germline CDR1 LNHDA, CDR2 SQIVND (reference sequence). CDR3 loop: CASSIGTGNYGYTF. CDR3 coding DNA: TGTGCCAGTAGTATAGGGACAGGGAACTATGGCTACACCTTC.

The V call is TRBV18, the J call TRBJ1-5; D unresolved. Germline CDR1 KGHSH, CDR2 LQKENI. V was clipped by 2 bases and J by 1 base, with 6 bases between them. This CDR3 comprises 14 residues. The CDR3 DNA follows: TGTGCCAGCTCACCAGCCCAGAGCAATCAGCCCCAGCATTTT. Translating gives CASSPAQSNQPQHF.

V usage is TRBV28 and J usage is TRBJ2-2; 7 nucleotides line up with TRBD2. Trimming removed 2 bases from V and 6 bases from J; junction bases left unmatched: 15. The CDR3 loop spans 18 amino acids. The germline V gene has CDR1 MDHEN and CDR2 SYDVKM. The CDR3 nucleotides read TGTGCCAGCAGTTTAGTTTTAGGAGCGGGAAAAGGGGCCGGGGAGCTGTTTTTT. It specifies CASSLVLGAGKGAGELFF.

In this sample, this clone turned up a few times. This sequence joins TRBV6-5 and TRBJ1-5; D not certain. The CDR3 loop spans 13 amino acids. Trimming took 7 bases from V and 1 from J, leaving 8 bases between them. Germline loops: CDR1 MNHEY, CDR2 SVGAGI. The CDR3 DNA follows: TGTGCCAGCAAGTCGGGGAGCAATCAGCCCCAGCATTTT. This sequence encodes CASKSGSNQPQHF.

This CDR3 is CATSHSGRNDNEQFF. The CDR3 coding sequence is TGTGCCACCAGCCATAGCGGGAGGAATGACAATGAGCAGTTCTTC. J is TRBJ2-1 and V is TRBV24-1; 10 nucleotides line up with TRBD2. CDR1 KGHDR and CDR2 SFDVKD come from the germline V gene. V was pared by 7 bases and J by 5 bases, with 7 bases of the junction left unmatched. The CDR3 is 15 amino acids.

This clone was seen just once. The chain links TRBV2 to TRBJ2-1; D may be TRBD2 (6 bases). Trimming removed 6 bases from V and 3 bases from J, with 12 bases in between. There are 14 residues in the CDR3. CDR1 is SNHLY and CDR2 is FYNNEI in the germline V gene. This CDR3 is CASRPGGNYNEQFF. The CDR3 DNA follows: TGTGCCAGCAGGCCCGGGGGTAACTACAATGAGCAGTTCTTC.

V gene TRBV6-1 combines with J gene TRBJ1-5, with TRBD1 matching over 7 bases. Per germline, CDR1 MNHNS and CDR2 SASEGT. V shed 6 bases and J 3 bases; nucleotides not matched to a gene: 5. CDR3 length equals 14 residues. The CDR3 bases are TGTGCCAGCAGCCTCACAGGGGTCAATCAGCCCCAGCATTTT. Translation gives CASSLTGVNQPQHF.